Listed here are 27 T cell receptor beta chains from one sample, sequenced in a study of CD8+CD57+ T cells in acquired aplastic anemia. By flow cytometry, patients selected for sequencing had shown an expansion of CD8+CD57+ cells. Genomic DNA templated the TCR beta VDJ and CDR3 profiling. One entry per CDR3 protein, called by TCRdb with MiXCR from the reads. The sample lists some 180,000 distinct CDR3 sequences, around 50% occurring once. Source material: sorted CD4+, CD8+, or CD8+CD57+ T cells (not recorded which) from PBMCs. The receptors stem from a human donor with aplastic anemia.

This clonotype was counted many times. This chain connects TRBV9 to TRBJ1-6; tentative D call: TRBD1 (6 bases). The V end lost 2 bases, the J end lost 7 bases, and 10 bases lay between the germline ends. The CDR3 runs to 14 residues. Germline V gene sequence: CDR1 SGDLS, CDR2 YYNGEE. CDR3 region: CASSVGQGNSPLHF. The DNA of the CDR3 is TGTGCCAGCAGCGTCGGGCAGGGGAATTCACCCCTCCACTTT.

The rearrangement joins TRBV11-2 to TRBJ2-1, with D possibly TRBD1 on 6 matching bases. The V end was cut by 5 bases, the J end by 0 bases, with 11 bases between. The CDR3 is 15 residues long. Germline lookup yields CDR1 SGHAT and CDR2 FQNNGV. The CDR3 bases are TGTGCCAGCAGCCATCAGGGGAGCTCCTACAATGAGCAGTTCTTC. The encoded protein is CASSHQGSSYNEQFF.

The rearrangement links TRBV10-3 to TRBJ2-3, with TRBD2 as a possible D gene (6 bases). Deletions cut 3 bases from V and 1 base from J, with 14 bases between. CDR1 and CDR2 (germline): ENHRY, SYGVKD. The CDR3 covers 16 residues. CDR3 in DNA: TGTGCCATCAGTGACCGGCGCGGGATGCGCACAGATACGCAGTATTTT. Encoded protein: CAISDRRGMRTDTQYF.

This chain uses TRBV11-1 with TRBJ2-3; TRBD2 agrees at 8 bases. There are 16 residues in the CDR3. Per germline, CDR1 SGHAT and CDR2 FQDESV (reference sequence). V lost 4 bases to trimming and J lost 9 bases; unmatched junction nucleotides: 15. In nucleotides, the CDR3 is TGTGCCAGCAGCTACTTATCGGGGGGGCTATTAGACACGCAGTATTTT. Translating gives CASSYLSGGLLDTQYF. Full variable domain (missing parts from reference TRBV11-1 and TRBJ2-3): EAEVAQSPRYKITEKSQAVAFWCDPISGHATLYWYRQILGQGPELLVQFQDESVVDDSQLPKDRFSAERLKGVDSTLKIQPAELGDSAMYLCASSYLSGGLLDTQYFGPGTRLTVL.

This clonotype occurred many times. A read error may explain this, as a much larger clone is one base away. The gene calls are TRBV24-1 and TRBJ1-3, with 7 nucleotides matching TRBD1. Germline values: CDR1 KGHDR, CDR2 SFDVKD. This CDR3 is built from 16 residues. Here the CDR3 DNA reads TGTGCCACCAGTGATTTGACGATAGGGACAGTAAACATCATATATTTT. Amino acid sequence: CATSDLTIGTVNIIYF.

Worth noting for this clonotype: One end of the junction fails to match germline, which may point to a read error. The rearrangement joins TRBV7-9 to TRBJ1-2; no firm D call. The length of the CDR3 is 12 residues. CDR1 SEHNR and CDR2 FQNEAQ come from the germline V gene (reference sequence). CDR3 nucleotides: TGTGCCTGCAGCCCCAGCTACTATGGCTACACCTTC. Translated, it gives CACSPSYYGYTF.

The chain combines TRBV10-3 with TRBJ1-1; D not resolved. The CDR3 is 14 amino acids. Germline CDR1 reads ENHRY; CDR2 reads SYGVKD. Between the trimmed V and J ends, which lost 6 bases and 7 bases, there was a span of 18 bases. Here the CDR3 reads CAIRENEEEGEAFF. The CDR3 nucleotides read TGTGCCATCAGAGAGAATGAGGAGGAGGGTGAAGCTTTCTTT.

V usage is TRBV10-3 and J usage is TRBJ2-1; D uncertain. V gave up 2 bases and J gave up 5 bases, with 7 bases separating them. The CDR3 is 13 residues long. CDR1 and CDR2 (germline): ENHRY, SYGVKD. The CDR3 sequence: CAISETTDNEQFF. In nucleotides, the CDR3 is TGTGCCATCAGTGAGACGACCGACAATGAGCAGTTCTTC.

This clonotype was detected many times. The chain combines TRBV6-1 with TRBJ2-7, with TRBD2 matching 7 bases. The ends lost 5 bases at V and 3 bases at J; junction bases unmatched: 4. CDR1 and CDR2 from the germline V gene are MNHNS and SASEGT. This CDR3 has 13 residues. The DNA for the CDR3 is TGTGCCAGCAGTATCGGCGGGGGCTACGAGCAGTACTTC. Translation gives CASSIGGGYEQYF.

This clonotype was counted ten times or more. The rearrangement uses TRBV5-4 and TRBJ1-5; maybe TRBD1 (6 bases). This CDR3 is 14 amino acids long. Germline V gene lookup returns CDR1 SGHNT and CDR2 YYREEE (reference sequence). V was trimmed by 0 bases and J by 2 bases, leaving 6 bases between them. DNA of the CDR3: TGTGCCAGCAGCTTGGAGGGGGGCAATCAGCCCCAGCATTTT. Translated, it gives CASSLEGGNQPQHF.

This chain links TRBV7-8 with TRBJ2-7, with a tentative D call TRBD1 (5 bases). Between the trimmed V and J ends, which lost 1 base and 4 bases, there was a span of 11 bases. Germline lookup yields CDR1 SGHVS and CDR2 FQNEAQ. The CDR3 is 14 residues long. CDR3 DNA: TGTGCCAGCAGCTTAGTCCTACAGGATTACGAGCAGTACTTC. Protein sequence: CASSLVLQDYEQYF.

This clonotype was detected once. A read error may account for a junction end that differs from germline. The chain recombines TRBV2 with TRBJ2-7; no reliable D call. This CDR3 is built from 14 residues. CDR1 is SNHLY, CDR2 FYNNEI, per germline. The CDR3 sequence: CASSVAVPPYEQCF. The CDR3 DNA reads TGTGCCAGCAGTGTGGCAGTTCCACCCTACGAGCAGTGCTTC.

The chain joins TRBV19 to TRBJ1-5, with 8 bases that match TRBD1. The CDR3 contains 13 residues. Per the germline V gene, CDR1 is LNHDA and CDR2 is SQIVND (reference sequence). V shed 6 bases, J shed 6 bases, and the junction held 4 bases outside the gene matches. The CDR3 here is CASSGQGGQPQHF. The CDR3 nucleotides are TGTGCCAGTAGCGGACAGGGTGGTCAGCCCCAGCATTTT.

Ten or more counts support this clonotype. The CDR3 protein is CASSLLGQGQASYNSPLHF. CDR3 DNA: TGTGCCAGCAGCTTATTGGGTCAGGGACAGGCATCCTATAATTCACCCCTCCACTTT. J is TRBJ1-6 and V is TRBV11-1; 8 bases agree with TRBD1. CDR3 size: 19 residues. Germline CDR1 SGHAT, CDR2 FQDESV (reference sequence). The V and J ends lost 2 bases and 1 base, in that order; junction bases with no gene match: 10.

The V call is TRBV24-1, the J call TRBJ2-3; 10 bases match TRBD1. This CDR3 has 15 amino acids. The ends lost 6 bases at V and 4 bases at J; junction bases unmatched: 6. Germline V gene sequence: CDR1 KGHDR, CDR2 SFDVKD. CDR3 coding DNA: TGTGCCACCAGTACCGGGACAGGGGCTTCAGATACGCAGTATTTT. It codes for CATSTGTGASDTQYF.

The V gene is TRBV15, the J gene TRBJ2-2, with D possibly TRBD1 on 5 matching bases. V lost 3 bases, J lost 2 bases, and 10 bases lay in between. Germline values: CDR1 LNHNV, CDR2 YYDKDF (reference sequence). This CDR3 is built from 15 residues. The CDR3 loop is CATSRGRVNTGELFF. The CDR3 DNA follows: TGTGCCACCAGCAGGGGCAGGGTAAACACCGGGGAGCTGTTTTTT.

This rearrangement joins TRBV15 to TRBJ1-1, with D hard to call. Germline lookup yields CDR1 LNHNV and CDR2 YYDKDF (reference sequence). Trimming removed 5 bases from V and 5 bases from J, with 15 bases in between. The CDR3 covers 14 residues. In nucleotides, the CDR3 is TGTGCCACCAGCGGAGGTATTACGTGGACTGAAGCTTTCTTT. It translates to CATSGGITWTEAFF.

V gene TRBV7-6 combines with J gene TRBJ2-1; D is unresolved. Trimming took 6 bases from V and 5 from J, leaving 20 bases between them. The CDR3 contains 16 residues. Germline CDR1 reads SGHVS; CDR2 reads FNYEAQ. This chain's CDR3 is CASSPVGVSSHNEQFF. DNA for the CDR3: TGTGCCAGCAGTCCCGTTGGGGTATCCAGTCACAATGAGCAGTTCTTC.

This clonotype came up many times. J is TRBJ2-3 and V is TRBV5-1; D ambiguous. Looked up from germline, CDR1 is SGHRS and CDR2 is YFSETQ. This CDR3 is 15 amino acids long. Trimming pared 0 bases from V and 4 bases from J, leaving 12 bases between. Here the CDR3 reads CASSLDGDVADTQYF. The DNA for the CDR3 is TGCGCCAGCAGCTTGGATGGGGATGTAGCAGATACGCAGTATTTT. The full variable domain, its missing parts supplied by reference TRBV5-1 and TRBJ2-3, is KAGVTQTPRYLIKTRGQQVTLSCSPISGHRSVSWYQQTPGQGLQFLFEYFSETQRNKGNFPGRFSGRQFSNSRSEMNVSTLELGDSALYLCASSLDGDVADTQYFGPGTRLTVL.

This clonotype has ten or more counts. J is TRBJ1-2 and V is TRBV7-9; maybe TRBD1 (6 bases). V was shortened by 2 bases and J by 13 bases, with 14 bases between the two germline ends. Germline V gives CDR1 SEHNR, CDR2 FQNEAQ (reference sequence). CDR3 size: 12 residues. The CDR3 here is CASSLPPGESTF. CDR3 nucleotides: TGTGCCAGCAGCTTACCTCCAGGGGAGTCCACCTTC.

This clonotype was seen at least ten times. The chain is built from TRBV7-2 and TRBJ2-5; D might be TRBD1 or TRBD2, each matching 5 bases. This CDR3 has 14 amino acids. V lost 1 base and J 5 bases, leaving 11 bases between the germline ends. Germline assignment: CDR1 SGHTA and CDR2 FQGNSA. CDR3 protein: CASSLEWGSETQYF. The CDR3 nucleotides are TGTGCCAGCAGCTTAGAGTGGGGGTCGGAGACCCAGTACTTC.

This clonotype was counted at least ten times. This chain uses TRBV19 with TRBJ2-3; TRBD2 aligns across 11 bases. Germline CDR1 is LNHDA and CDR2 is SQIVND (reference sequence). CDR3 length: 16 amino acids. With 6 bases clipped from V and 1 base from J, the junction kept 6 bases outside the gene matches. The CDR3 DNA follows: TGTGCCAGTAGGGATAGCGGGGGGGCCGGCACAGATACGCAGTATTTT. Amino acids: CASRDSGGAGTDTQYF. The variable domain in full, completed from reference TRBV19 and TRBJ2-3, reads DGGITQSPKYLFRKEGQNVTLSCEQNLNHDAMYWYRQDPGQGLRLIYYSQIVNDFQKGDIAEGYSVSREKKESFPLTVTSAQKNPTAFYLCASRDSGGAGTDTQYFGPGTRLTVL.

This clonotype was detected only a few times. This sequence joins TRBV30 and TRBJ1-1; a weak D match, TRBD1 (6 bases). V was shortened by 6 bases and J by 0 bases, with 11 bases between the two germline ends. Germline V gene lookup returns CDR1 GTSNPN and CDR2 SVGIG (reference sequence). This CDR3 is built from 13 residues. The CDR3 here is CACNTGMNTEAFF. The CDR3, as DNA: TGTGCCTGCAATACAGGGATGAACACTGAAGCTTTCTTT.

This rearrangement joins TRBV19 to TRBJ1-2; 10 bases match TRBD1. V was pared by 7 bases and J by 5 bases, with 10 bases of the junction left unmatched. The CDR3 totals 15 residues. Germline CDR1 and CDR2: LNHDA and SQIVND (reference sequence). As DNA, the CDR3 is TGTGCCAGTATTGCGACAGGGGGCGTCGGTTATGGCTACACCTTC. Its protein product is CASIATGGVGYGYTF.

This clonotype was observed many times. V and J are TRBV5-4 and TRBJ2-7, with D perhaps matching TRBD1 (6 bases). V lost 6 bases, J lost 3 bases, and 13 bases lay in between. Germline V lookup: CDR1 SGHNT, CDR2 YYREEE (reference sequence). CDR3 length equals 13 residues. The CDR3 bases are TGTGCCAGCAATGACAGGAGAGGCTACGAGCAGTACTTC. It yields the protein CASNDRRGYEQYF.

This clonotype was seen many times. The CDR3: CASRTGLNTEAFF. In DNA, the CDR3 is TGTGCCAGCAGGACAGGCTTAAACACTGAAGCTTTCTTT. The chain carries TRBV7-2 and TRBJ1-1, with D perhaps TRBD1 (6 bases). Germline loops: CDR1 SGHTA, CDR2 FQGNSA. CDR3 length equals 13 residues. V dropped 6 bases and J dropped 2 bases, with 10 bases sitting between them.

The chain combines TRBV6-1 with TRBJ2-6; possibly TRBD1 or TRBD2 for D (5 bases each). The CDR3 runs to 18 residues. V was clipped by 6 bases and J by 0 bases, with 18 bases between them. The germline gives CDR1 MNHNS, CDR2 SASEGT. The CDR3 DNA reads as TGTGCCAGCAGGCCCGCTCAGGGACGGCCCTCTGGGGCCAACGTCCTGACTTTC. As protein: CASRPAQGRPSGANVLTF.